The 22 T cell receptor beta chains presented below share a single source sample, sequenced in a study of Graves' ophthalmopathy and Graves' hyperthyroidism. The authors amplified TCR beta CDR3 regions from RNA transcripts. Following a first-round RT-PCR that used HTBI primers, a second-round multiplex PCR was carried out. TCRdb ran MiXCR on the multiplex PCR reads and lists one entry per CDR3 protein. There are over 650,000 distinct CDR3 sequences in the sample; over 40% occur only once, and under 3.5% lies in the top ten. Sequencing was performed on peripheral blood. These receptors were collected from an adult man with Graves' ophthalmopathy.

CDR3 amino acids: CSALGGQGSHEQYF. CDR3 nucleotides: TGCAGCGCTTTGGGGGGACAGGGAAGCCACGAGCAGTACTTC. This rearrangement joins TRBV29-1 to TRBJ2-7; 9 nucleotides match TRBD1. The germline V gene encodes CDR1 SQVTM and CDR2 ANQGSEA. This CDR3 spans 14 amino acids. Trimming took 7 bases from V and 5 from J; bases not matched to a gene: 12.

Turning to this clonotype: A much larger clone lies one base from this, so it may be a read error. The chain couples TRBV5-1 to TRBJ2-2; maybe TRBD2 (5 bases). CDR1 SGHRS and CDR2 YFSETQ come from the germline V gene. The CDR3 length is 12 residues. Here the CDR3 reads CASSISSGELLF. Here the CDR3 DNA reads TGCGCCAGCAGCATTTCTTCCGGGGAGCTGCTTTTT.

For this clonotype: The junction does not match germline at one end; this may be a read error. The chain couples TRBV9 to TRBJ1-1; D not certain. The CDR3 extends over 12 amino acids. Germline loops: CDR1 SGDLS, CDR2 YYNGEE. The CDR3 DNA reads TGTGCCAGCAGCGGAAGTAACAATGAAGCTTTCTTT. Protein: CASSGSNNEAFF.

This clonotype has at least ten counts. V gene TRBV5-1 combines with J gene TRBJ2-2; D gene uncertain. This CDR3 spans 13 amino acids. Germline V gene sequence: CDR1 SGHRS, CDR2 YFSETQ. V lost 1 base and J lost 3, with 4 bases in between. The CDR3 DNA reads as TGCGCCAGCAGCTTGCTGTACACCGGGGAGCTGTTTTTT. Translated, it gives CASSLLYTGELFF.

The J gene is TRBJ1-5, the V gene TRBV12-3 or TRBV12-4; D is unclear. The CDR3 is 16 residues long. V was shortened by 4 bases and J by 0 bases, with 13 bases between the two germline ends. The CDR3 region has the DNA TGTGCCAGCAGTTACTCGATGCCGTATAGCAATCAGCCCCAGCATTTT. It translates to CASSYSMPYSNQPQHF.

The chain couples TRBV12-3 or TRBV12-4 to TRBJ2-2; 11 bases fit TRBD2. With V trimmed by 6 bases and J by 6 bases, 6 bases remained unmatched. The CDR3 has 15 residues. The CDR3 DNA follows: TGTGCCAGCAGCGTAGCGGGAGGGTCCCCCGGGGAGCTGTTTTTT. This encodes CASSVAGGSPGELFF.

This clonotype has only a few counts. V is TRBV20-1 and J is TRBJ2-7; possibly TRBD2 for D (5 bases). Looked up from germline, CDR1 is DFQATT and CDR2 is SNEGSKA (reference sequence). Deletions cut 3 bases from V and 0 bases from J, with 15 bases between. CDR3 size: 15 residues. CDR3 amino acids: CSASLGLLSSYEQYF. DNA for the CDR3: TGCAGTGCTAGTCTCGGACTTCTGAGCTCCTACGAGCAGTACTTC.

This clonotype was seen repeatedly, ten times or more. The rearrangement links TRBV19 to TRBJ1-1; TRBD1 is a possible D gene (6 bases). The CDR3 consists of 12 residues. Trimming left V 3 bases short and J 11 bases short, with 13 bases between. CDR1 is LNHDA and CDR2 is SQIVND in the germline V gene (reference sequence). This chain's CDR3 is CASSMQTGLAFF. In nucleotides, the CDR3 is TGTGCCAGTAGTATGCAAACAGGGTTGGCTTTCTTT.

In this sample, this clonotype turned up a few times. The chain couples TRBV7-9 to TRBJ2-2; 15 nucleotides agree with TRBD2. Germline-derived CDR1 and CDR2 are SEHNR and FQNEAQ (reference sequence). CDR3 length equals 15 residues. V shed 5 bases, J shed 6 bases, and the junction held 1 base outside the gene matches. CDR3 loop: CASSGLAGGSGELFF. As DNA, the CDR3 is TGTGCCAGCAGCGGACTAGCGGGAGGGTCCGGGGAGCTGTTTTTT.

The chain joins TRBV19 to TRBJ2-5; D unclear. The length of the CDR3 is 14 residues. Germline lookup yields CDR1 LNHDA and CDR2 SQIVND (reference sequence). V was shortened by 9 bases and J by 0 bases, with 14 bases between the two germline ends. As DNA, the CDR3 is TGTGCCAGCAGTTCTAGGTTTTACCAAGAGACCCAGTACTTC. Its translation: CASSSRFYQETQYF.

This clonotype showed up just a few times. The chain joins TRBV6-5 to TRBJ2-2; D is uncertain. Germline loops: CDR1 MNHEY, CDR2 SVGAGI. V was cut by 6 bases and J by 10 bases, with 12 bases left in between. CDR3 length equals 12 residues. The CDR3 here is CASRAGRSELFF. CDR3 sequence (DNA): TGTGCCAGCAGGGCCGGCAGGTCGGAGCTGTTTTTT.

In this sample, this clonotype turned up many times. The CDR3 sequence: CASSQGQGNDEQYF. The CDR3 DNA follows: TGTGCCAGCAGTCAGGGACAGGGGAACGACGAGCAGTACTTC. The V call is TRBV9, the J call TRBJ2-7, with 10 bases lining up with TRBD1. This CDR3 has 14 residues. Germline-derived CDR1 and CDR2 are SGDLS and YYNGEE. J was trimmed by 5 bases and V by 5 bases; bases with no gene match: 7.

The chain employs TRBV29-1 and TRBJ1-3; 10 nucleotides line up with TRBD1. The germline CDR1 and CDR2 sequences are SQVTM and ANQGSEA. V lost 4 bases, J lost 5 bases, and 8 bases stayed unmatched. This CDR3 spans 15 amino acids. In DNA form, the CDR3 reads TGCAGCGTTGGCCAGACGACAGGGGGCCGAAACACCATATATTTT. Translation gives CSVGQTTGGRNTIYF.

This rearrangement joins TRBV29-1 to TRBJ1-1; unclear D gene. Germline lookup yields CDR1 SQVTM and CDR2 ANQGSEA. This CDR3 has 11 amino acids. Trimming cost V 6 bases and J 7 bases, with 12 bases left between them. In DNA, the CDR3 is TGCAGCGTCCCGGTGGAGAATGAAGCTTTCTTT. Residues: CSVPVENEAFF.

For this clonotype: The CDR3 does not close with the conserved phenylalanine or tryptophan, likely indicating a read error. It is unclear where the CDR3 begins or ends on the DNA, so no DNA is shown, and the CDR3 is as TCRdb lists it. This chain links TRBV12-3 or TRBV12-4 with TRBJ2-7; the table names TRBD1, a call not compared with the DNA. The CDR3 extends over 9 residues, inclusive of both ends. The CDR3 is CASSLSRQG.

This clonotype occurred many times. This sequence joins TRBV7-9 and TRBJ1-1, with D possibly TRBD1 on 6 matching bases. CDR3 length: 12 amino acids. In germline, CDR1 is SEHNR, CDR2 FQNEAQ (reference sequence). V was cut by 4 bases and J by 11 bases, with 14 bases left in between. The CDR3 loop is CASSSEDRSAFF. The CDR3 bases are TGTGCCAGCAGCTCCGAGGACAGATCGGCTTTCTTT.

The table lists this clonotype with many counts. This CDR3 is CASSLAAGGPDEQYF. As DNA, the CDR3 is TGTGCCAGCAGTCTTGCAGCAGGGGGTCCGGACGAGCAGTACTTC. The rearrangement uses TRBV12-3 or TRBV12-4 and TRBJ2-7, with 7 bases lining up with TRBD1. CDR3 length: 15 amino acids. Trimming cost V 5 bases and J 5 bases; bases outside gene matches: 12.

The sample holds many counts of this clonotype. The junction and the germline gene differ at one end; a read error may be behind it. In DNA form, the CDR3 reads TGTGCCAGCAGTTCACAGGGTGCAGAAGATGAAAAACTGTTTTTT. Translation: CASSSQGAEDEKLFF. The genes are TRBV24-1 and TRBJ1-4; D might be TRBD1 (6 bases). Germline V lookup: CDR1 KGHDR, CDR2 SFDVKD. CDR3 length: 15 residues.

Concerning this clonotype itself: This may stem from a read error, because a much larger clone lies one nucleotide away. The chain uses TRBV12-3 or TRBV12-4 and TRBJ2-5; D uncertain. The CDR3 is 14 amino acids. CDR3 bases: TGTGCCAGCAGATTAGCAGGCAGGATGGAGACCCAGTACTTC. Translated: CASRLAGRMETQYF.

The chain recombines TRBV12-3 or TRBV12-4 with TRBJ1-3; D may be TRBD1 (5 bases). The CDR3 runs 15 residues. V shed 2 bases and J shed 4 bases, with 12 bases lying between them. The CDR3 DNA sequence: TGTGCCAGCAGTTTATCCGGGACTCCGGGAAACACCATATATTTT. The encoded protein is CASSLSGTPGNTIYF.

This clonotype has a count of ten or more. The chain combines TRBV20-1 with TRBJ1-2; tentatively, D is TRBD1 (5 bases). The CDR3 has 13 residues. V shed 1 base and J shed 2 bases, with 8 bases lying between them. Germline CDR1 DFQATT, CDR2 SNEGSKA (reference sequence). CDR3 bases: TGCAGTGCTAGAGTGACAGCCAACTATGGCTACACCTTC. This gives the protein CSARVTANYGYTF.

The V gene is TRBV30, the J gene TRBJ1-6; perhaps TRBD1 as D (6 bases). V shed 4 bases and J shed 5 bases, with 9 bases lying between them. CDR3 length: 13 amino acids. Germline V CDR1 and CDR2: GTSNPN, SVGIG (reference sequence). The chain's CDR3 is CAWTQGNNSPLHF. CDR3 nucleotide sequence: TGTGCCTGGACCCAGGGGAATAATTCACCCCTCCACTTT.